This T cell receptor (beta chain) is drawn from a study of T cell responses to AZD1222 COVID-19 vaccine. Regarding the study as a whole: Spike-specific TCR breadth and depth grew following two AZD1222 doses.

Germline V CDR1 and CDR2: MNHNS, SASEGT. The V gene end was trimmed by 3 bases and the J gene end by 3 bases; junction bases not matched to a gene: 10. The length of the CDR3 is 17 residues. Comments on this clone: The antigen remains undetermined.

The assay was immunoSEQ multiplex PCR, and TCRdb's table has in-frame clones only and misses some. The table records about 100,000 clones, roughly 88% of them present only once. This TCR came from an adult in good health. This chain links TRBV6-1 with TRBJ2-4, with 8 bases aligning to TRBD1. This material consisted of peripheral blood, taken on day 0 of AZD1222 vaccination. The DNA of the CDR3 is TGTGCCAGCAGTGACACTACAGGGGGTCTAGTCAAAAACATTCAGTACTTC. Translated: CASSDTTGGLVKNIQYF.